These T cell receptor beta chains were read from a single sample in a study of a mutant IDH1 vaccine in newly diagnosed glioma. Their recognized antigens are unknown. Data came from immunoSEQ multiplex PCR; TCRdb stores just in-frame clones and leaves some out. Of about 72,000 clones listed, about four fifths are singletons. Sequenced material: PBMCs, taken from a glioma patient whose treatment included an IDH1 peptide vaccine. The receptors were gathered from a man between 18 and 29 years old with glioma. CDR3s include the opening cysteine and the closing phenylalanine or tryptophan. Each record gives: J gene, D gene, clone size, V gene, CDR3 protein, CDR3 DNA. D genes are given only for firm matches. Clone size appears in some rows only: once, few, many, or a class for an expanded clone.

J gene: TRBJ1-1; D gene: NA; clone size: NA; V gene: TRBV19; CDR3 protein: CASSTTGIVNTEAFF; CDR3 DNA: TGTGCCAGTAGTACTACAGGGATAGTGAACACTGAAGCTTTCTTT
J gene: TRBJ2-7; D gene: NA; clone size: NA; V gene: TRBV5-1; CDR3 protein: CASRTDNEQYF; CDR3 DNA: TGCGCCAGTCGGACAGACAACGAGCAGTACTTC
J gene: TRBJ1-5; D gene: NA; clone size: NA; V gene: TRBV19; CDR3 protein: CASSSGGYSNQPQHF; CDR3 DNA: TGTGCCAGTAGTTCGGGGGGCTATAGCAATCAGCCCCAGCATTTT
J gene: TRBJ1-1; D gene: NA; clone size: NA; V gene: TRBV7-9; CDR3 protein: CASSLVRLNTEAFF; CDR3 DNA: TGTGCCAGCAGCTTAGTCCGGCTGAACACTGAAGCTTTCTTT
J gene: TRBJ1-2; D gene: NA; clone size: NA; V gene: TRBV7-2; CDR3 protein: CASSYSGGPDYGYTF; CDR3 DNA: TGTGCCAGCAGCTATTCCGGGGGCCCGGACTATGGCTACACCTTC
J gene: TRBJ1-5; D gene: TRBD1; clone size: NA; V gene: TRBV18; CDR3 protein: CASSPFGTADNQPQHF; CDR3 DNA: TGTGCCAGCTCACCATTTGGGACAGCAGACAATCAGCCCCAGCATTTT
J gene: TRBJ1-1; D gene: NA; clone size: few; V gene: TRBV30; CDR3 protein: CAWRRNTEAFF; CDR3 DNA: TGTGCCTGGAGACGGAACACTGAAGCTTTCTTT
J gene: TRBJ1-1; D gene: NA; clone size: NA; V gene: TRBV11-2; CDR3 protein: CASSLGPGFEEVTEAFF; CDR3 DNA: TGTGCCAGCAGCTTGGGGCCGGGATTTGAAGAGGTTACTGAAGCTTTCTTT
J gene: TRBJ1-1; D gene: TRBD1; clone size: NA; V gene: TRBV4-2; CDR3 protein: CASSQGGTGGPEAFF; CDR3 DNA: TGTGCCAGCAGCCAAGGAGGGACAGGTGGACCTGAAGCTTTCTTT
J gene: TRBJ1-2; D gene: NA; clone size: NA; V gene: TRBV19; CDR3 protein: CASRPGRQYGYTF; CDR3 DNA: TGTGCCAGCCGACCGGGAAGACAGTATGGCTACACCTTC
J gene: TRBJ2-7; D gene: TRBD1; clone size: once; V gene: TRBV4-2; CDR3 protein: CASRSGQGAGEQYF; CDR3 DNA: TGTGCCAGTCGTAGCGGACAGGGGGCTGGGGAGCAGTACTTC
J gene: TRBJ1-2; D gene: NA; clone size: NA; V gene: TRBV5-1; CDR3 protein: CASSLGWVSDYGYTF; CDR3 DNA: TGCGCCAGCAGCTTGGGCTGGGTGTCCGACTATGGCTACACCTTC
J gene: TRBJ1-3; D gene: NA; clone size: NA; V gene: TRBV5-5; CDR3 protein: CASSIGGTGNTIYF; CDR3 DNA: TGTGCCAGCAGCATAGGGGGAACTGGAAACACCATATATTTT
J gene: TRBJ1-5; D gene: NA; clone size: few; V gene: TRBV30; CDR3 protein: CAWSSRSTSQPQHF; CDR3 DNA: TGTGCCTGGAGTTCCCGTTCCACCAGCCAGCCCCAGCATTTT
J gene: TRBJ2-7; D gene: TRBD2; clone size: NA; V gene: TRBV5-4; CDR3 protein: CASSSGTSGYEQYF; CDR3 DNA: TGTGCCAGCAGCTCCGGGACTAGCGGCTACGAGCAGTACTTC
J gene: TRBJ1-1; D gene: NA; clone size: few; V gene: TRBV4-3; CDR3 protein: CASSQDALEGRTEAFF; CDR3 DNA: TGCGCCAGCAGCCAGGACGCCCTGGAGGGGAGGACTGAAGCTTTCTTT
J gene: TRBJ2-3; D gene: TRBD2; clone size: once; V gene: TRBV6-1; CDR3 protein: CASSEARASGRGSTDTQYF; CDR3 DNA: TGTGCCAGCAGTGAAGCGCGGGCTAGCGGGAGGGGTAGCACAGATACGCAGTATTTT
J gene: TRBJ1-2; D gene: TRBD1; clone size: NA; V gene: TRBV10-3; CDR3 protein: CAISERQVGQGARGYTF; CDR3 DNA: TGTGCCATCAGTGAGCGCCAGGTCGGACAGGGGGCGAGAGGCTACACCTTC
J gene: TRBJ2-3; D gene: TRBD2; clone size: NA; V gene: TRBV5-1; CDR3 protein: CASSLSGAPPDTQYF; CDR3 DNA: TGCGCCAGCAGCTTGAGCGGGGCCCCCCCAGATACGCAGTATTTT
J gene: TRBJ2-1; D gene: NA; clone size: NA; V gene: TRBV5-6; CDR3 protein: CASSLGGAGWNEQFF; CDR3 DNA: TGTGCCAGCAGCTTGGGGGGGGCTGGATGGAATGAGCAGTTCTTC
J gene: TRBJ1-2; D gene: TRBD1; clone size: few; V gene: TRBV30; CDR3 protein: CAWSPGTGDGYTF; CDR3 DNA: TGTGCCTGGAGTCCCGGTACAGGGGATGGCTACACCTTC
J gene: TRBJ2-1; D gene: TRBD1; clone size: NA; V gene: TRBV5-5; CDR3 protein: CASSSRQGVSYNEQFF; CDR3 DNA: TGTGCCAGCAGCTCCAGACAGGGGGTCTCCTACAATGAGCAGTTCTTC
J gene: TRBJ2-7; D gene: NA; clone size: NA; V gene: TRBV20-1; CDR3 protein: CSATGFHEQYF; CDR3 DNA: TGCAGTGCTACAGGGTTCCACGAGCAGTACTTC
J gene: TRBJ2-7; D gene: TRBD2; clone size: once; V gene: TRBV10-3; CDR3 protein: CAISTYSGLAYEQYF; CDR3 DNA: TGTGCCATCAGTACATATAGCGGGCTCGCCTACGAGCAGTACTTC
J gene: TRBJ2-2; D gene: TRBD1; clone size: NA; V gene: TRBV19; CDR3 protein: CASRSDRAVGELFF; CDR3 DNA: TGTGCCAGTAGATCCGACAGGGCGGTCGGGGAGCTGTTTTTT
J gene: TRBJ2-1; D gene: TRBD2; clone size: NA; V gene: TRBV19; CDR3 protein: CASNLAGSSYNEQFF; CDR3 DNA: TGTGCCAGTAACCTAGCGGGGAGCTCCTACAATGAGCAGTTCTTC
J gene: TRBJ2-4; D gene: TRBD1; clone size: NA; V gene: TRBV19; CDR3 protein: CASSVQGTKNIQYF; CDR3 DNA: TGTGCCAGTAGTGTACAGGGGACCAAAAACATTCAGTACTTC
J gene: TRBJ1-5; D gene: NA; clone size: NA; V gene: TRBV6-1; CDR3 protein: CASTTDLNQPQHF; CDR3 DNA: TGTGCCAGCACGACAGACCTCAATCAGCCCCAGCATTTT
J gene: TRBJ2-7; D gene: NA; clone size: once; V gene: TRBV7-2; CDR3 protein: CASSLVGTVPTYEQYF; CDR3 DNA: TGTGCCAGCAGCTTAGTGGGGACGGTTCCTACCTACGAGCAGTACTTC
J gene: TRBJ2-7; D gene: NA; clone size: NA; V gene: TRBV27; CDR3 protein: CASSLNFGWRETPYEQYF; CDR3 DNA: TGTGCCAGCAGTTTAAATTTTGGATGGAGGGAGACCCCCTACGAGCAGTACTTC
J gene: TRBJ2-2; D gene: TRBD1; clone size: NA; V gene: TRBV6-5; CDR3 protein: CASSYDRGSTGELFF; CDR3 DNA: TGTGCCAGCAGCTACGACAGGGGGTCCACCGGGGAGCTGTTTTTT
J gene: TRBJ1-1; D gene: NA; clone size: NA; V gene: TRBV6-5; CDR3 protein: CASSYRGNTEAFF; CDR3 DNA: TGTGCCAGCAGTTATCGAGGGAACACTGAAGCTTTCTTT
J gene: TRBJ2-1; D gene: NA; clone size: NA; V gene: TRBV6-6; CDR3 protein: CASSFDTDGKFF; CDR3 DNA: TGTGCCAGCAGTTTCGACACGGATGGGAAGTTCTTC
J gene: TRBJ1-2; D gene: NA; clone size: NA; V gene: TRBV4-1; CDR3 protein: CASSQGRQTNYGYTF; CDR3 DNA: TGCGCCAGCAGCCAAGGAAGGCAGACGAACTATGGCTACACCTTC
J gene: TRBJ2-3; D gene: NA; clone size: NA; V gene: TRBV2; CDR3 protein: CASSDGERWVGDTQYF; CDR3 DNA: TGTGCCAGCAGTGATGGGGAGAGGTGGGTGGGAGATACGCAGTATTTT
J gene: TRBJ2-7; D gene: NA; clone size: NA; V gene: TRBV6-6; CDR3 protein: CASFPTPRAGSYEQYF; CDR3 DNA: TGTGCCAGCTTCCCTACTCCGAGGGCGGGCTCCTACGAGCAGTACTTC
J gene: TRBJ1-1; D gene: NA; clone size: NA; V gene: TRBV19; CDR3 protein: CVVVSQGRGRMNTEAFF; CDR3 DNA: TGTGTCGTTGTGTCCCAGGGCAGGGGCCGTATGAACACTGAAGCTTTCTTT
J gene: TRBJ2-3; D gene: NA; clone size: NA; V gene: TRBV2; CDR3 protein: CASRGMADTQYF; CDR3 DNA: TGTGCCAGCAGAGGCATGGCAGATACGCAGTATTTT
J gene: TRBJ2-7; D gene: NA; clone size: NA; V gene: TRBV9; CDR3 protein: CASSVEDGSYEQYF; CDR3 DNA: TGTGCCAGCAGCGTAGAGGACGGCAGCTACGAGCAGTACTTC
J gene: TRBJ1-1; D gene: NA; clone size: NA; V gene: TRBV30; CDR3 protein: CAWSVGGYTEAFF; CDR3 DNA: TGTGCCTGGAGTGTCGGGGGATACACTGAAGCTTTCTTT
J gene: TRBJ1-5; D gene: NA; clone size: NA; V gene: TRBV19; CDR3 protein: CASSMGGVNQPQHF; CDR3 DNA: TGTGCCAGTAGTATGGGGGGCGTCAATCAGCCCCAGCATTTT
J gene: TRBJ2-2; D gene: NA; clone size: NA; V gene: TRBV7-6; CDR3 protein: CASSLEDGRTTGELFF; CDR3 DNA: TGTGCCAGCAGCCTAGAGGACGGACGAACGACCGGGGAGCTGTTTTTT
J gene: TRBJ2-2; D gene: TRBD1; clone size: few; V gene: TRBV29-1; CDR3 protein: CSARTGTNTGELFF; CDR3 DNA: TGCAGCGCCCGGACAGGGACGAACACCGGGGAGCTGTTTTTT
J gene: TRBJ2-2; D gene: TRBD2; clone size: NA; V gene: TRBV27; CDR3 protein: CASRTSGSGELFF; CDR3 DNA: TGTGCCAGCAGGACTAGCGGTTCCGGGGAGCTGTTTTTT
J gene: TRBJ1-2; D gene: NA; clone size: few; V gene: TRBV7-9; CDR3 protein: CASSLFTADGYTF; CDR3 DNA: TGTGCCAGCAGCTTATTTACAGCAGATGGCTACACCTTC
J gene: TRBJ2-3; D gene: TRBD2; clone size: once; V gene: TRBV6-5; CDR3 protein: CASSYGTIDTQYF; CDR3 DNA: TGTGCCAGCAGTTACGGGACTATAGATACGCAGTATTTT
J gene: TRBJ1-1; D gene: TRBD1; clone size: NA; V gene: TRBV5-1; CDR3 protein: CASSLSINRGNTEAFF; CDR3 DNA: TGCGCCAGCAGCTTGTCCATTAACAGGGGGAACACTGAAGCTTTCTTT